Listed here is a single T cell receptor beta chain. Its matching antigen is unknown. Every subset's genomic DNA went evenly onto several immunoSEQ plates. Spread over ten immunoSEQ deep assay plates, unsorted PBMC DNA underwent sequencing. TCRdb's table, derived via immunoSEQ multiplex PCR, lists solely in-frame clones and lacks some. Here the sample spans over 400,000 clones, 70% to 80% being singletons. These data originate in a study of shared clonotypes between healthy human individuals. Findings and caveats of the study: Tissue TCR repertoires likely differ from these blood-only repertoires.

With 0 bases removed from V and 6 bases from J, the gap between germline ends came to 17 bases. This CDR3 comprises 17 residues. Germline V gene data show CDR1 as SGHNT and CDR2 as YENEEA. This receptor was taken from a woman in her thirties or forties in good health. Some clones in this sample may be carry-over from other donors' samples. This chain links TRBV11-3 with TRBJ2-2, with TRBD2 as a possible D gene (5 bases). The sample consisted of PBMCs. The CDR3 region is CASSLESQSFGAGELFF. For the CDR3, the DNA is TGTGCCAGCAGCTTAGAGTCCCAGTCGTTCGGGGCCGGGGAGCTGTTTTTT.